Following are 8 T cell receptor beta chains from one sample sequenced in a study of blood T cells in healthy people across ages. A second PCR, run for about 7 to 11 cycles, used a sample-barcoded 5' primer plus a J-beta primer mix. MiXCR was run by TCRdb on the 5' RACE reads, yielding one entry per CDR3 protein. The data show 550,000 to 800,000 distinct CDR3 sequences, about 30% seen once. Sequencing input: blood. Receptors were obtained from a woman aged 80 or over in good health.

A remark on this clonotype: A clone one base away is much larger, so this may be a read error. The CDR3 region has the DNA TGTGCCAGCAGCCTGGGACAGCTCTCGAGTCATGAGCAGTTCTTC. Amino acids: CASSLGQLSSHEQFF. V and J are TRBV7-8 and TRBJ2-1, with 7 bases that match TRBD1. Germline CDR1 and CDR2: SGHVS and FQNEAQ. The CDR3 is 15 amino acids. The trim removed 5 bases at V and 8 bases at J, leaving 12 bases unmatched.

This clonotype was seen repeatedly, ten times or more. This chain links TRBV9 with TRBJ2-5; TRBD2 might be the D (6 bases). The CDR3 is 14 amino acids. V lost 0 bases and J lost 3, with 9 bases in between. Germline CDR1 and CDR2: SGDLS and YYNGEE. In DNA, the CDR3 is TGTGCCAGCAGCGTAGTGTCGGGGGAAGAGACCCAGTACTTC. Translated: CASSVVSGEETQYF.

This clonotype was counted at least ten times. This rearrangement joins TRBV5-1 to TRBJ2-2; D might be TRBD2 (6 bases). The CDR3 extends over 15 amino acids. V lost 0 bases and J 5 bases, leaving 11 bases between the germline ends. Germline CDR1 and CDR2: SGHRS and YFSETQ. The CDR3 is CASSLEGGVTGELFF. The CDR3, as DNA: TGCGCCAGCAGCTTGGAGGGAGGAGTTACCGGGGAGCTGTTTTTT.

The J gene is TRBJ1-2, the V gene TRBV2; a possible D gene is TRBD1 (5 bases). CDR3 length: 14 amino acids. Germline lookup yields CDR1 SNHLY and CDR2 FYNNEI. Trimming removed 1 base from V and 4 bases from J, with 10 bases in between. The CDR3: CASSEEGQGYGYTF. The CDR3 coding sequence is TGTGCCAGCAGTGAAGAGGGGCAGGGCTATGGCTACACCTTC.

Notes on this clonotype: A junction boundary mismatches the germline segment, possibly from a read error. This chain joins TRBV7-2 and TRBJ2-1; D possibly corresponds to TRBD2 (6 bases). Germline values: CDR1 SGHTA, CDR2 FQGNSA. The CDR3 is made up of 14 amino acids. CDR3 DNA sequence: TGTGCCAGCAGTGGAGGGGCAGGGAAGAATGAGAACTTTTTC. Protein: CASSGGAGKNENFF.

As regards this clonotype: A read error is possible here, since a much larger clone lies one base away. This chain joins TRBV18 and TRBJ2-4, with D perhaps matching TRBD1 (6 bases). The J call is doubtful: the DNA matches TRBJ2-7 better. Germline values: CDR1 KGHSH, CDR2 LQKENI. The length of the CDR3 is 14 residues. CDR3 amino acids: CASSPPGTRYEQYF. The CDR3 DNA sequence: TGTGCCAGCTCACCACCGGGGACACGGTACGAGCAGTACTTC.

This clonotype was counted many times. This chain joins TRBV4-2 and TRBJ2-5; D unclear. The length of the CDR3 is 15 residues. Germline lookup yields CDR1 LGHNA and CDR2 YNFKEQ. Trimming took off 3 bases at V and 4 bases at J, with 15 bases between the two ends. The CDR3 DNA is TGTGCCAGCAGCCAGGAGCCCGGTCATTCAGAGACCCAGTACTTC. It encodes CASSQEPGHSETQYF.

This clonotype occurred many times. The chain combines TRBV7-2 with TRBJ1-2; 10 nucleotides match TRBD1. V was clipped by 3 bases and J by 6 bases; unmatched bases: 4. CDR1 and CDR2 from the germline V gene are SGHTA and FQGNSA. The CDR3 length is 14 residues. The CDR3 loop is CASSFDRGQNGYTF. The DNA for the CDR3 is TGTGCCAGCAGCTTCGACAGGGGGCAGAATGGCTACACCTTC.